This record concerns one TCR beta chain sequence. What it binds is not known. MiXCR, applied by TCRdb to the 5' RACE reads, yields one record per CDR3 protein. Seen here are some 710,000 distinct CDR3 sequences, around 6% observed once, and the top ten hold under 2%. This record belongs to a study of identical twins. Study-level points and caveats: Abundant cord blood beta clonotypes carried fewer insertions; memory repertoires showed none. Partly confounded zero-insertion analyses could result from invariant MAIT and iNKT cells.

The sequence was obtained from a man younger than 30 in good health. Sequenced material: naive T cells sorted from blood.

CDR3 nucleotide sequence: TGTGCCAGCAGCTTAGGACTAGCGGGAGGCAGCTCCTACAATGAGCAGTTCTTC. Translation gives CASSLGLAGGSSYNEQFF. The genes are TRBV13 and TRBJ2-1; 12 nucleotides match TRBD2. Trimming at V came to 0 bases and at J to 0 bases, leaving 3 bases not matched to a gene. Germline lookup yields CDR1 PRHDT and CDR2 FYEKMQ (reference sequence). This CDR3 is built from 18 residues. The entire variable domain, with the rest obtained from reference TRBV13 and TRBJ2-1, is as follows: AAGVIQSPRHLIKEKRETATLKCYPIPRHDTVYWYQQGPGQDPQFLISFYEKMQSDKGSIPDRFSAQQFSDYHSELNMSSLELGDSALYFCASSLGLAGGSSYNEQFFGPGTRLTVL.